The rows below give T cell receptor beta chains drawn from one sample of a study of CD8+ T cells in alopecia areata. The table came from immunoSEQ multiplex PCR; TCRdb's copy has only in-frame clones and leaves some out. The data contain about 200,000 clones, 57% of them singletons. The starting material was CD4+ T cells sorted from blood, obtained at week 0. The receptors here all came from a human donor with alopecia areata. Both conserved end residues are part of each CDR3. D genes are given only for firm matches. Only some rows state a clone size, as once, few, many or a class for expanded clones.

V gene	D gene	J gene	clone size	CDR3 protein	CDR3 DNA
TRBV4-2	TRBD1	TRBJ2-7	NA	CASSQDRDSTYEQYF	TGTGCCAGCAGCCAAGATCGGGACAGCACCTACGAGCAGTACTTC
TRBV30	NA	TRBJ2-3	NA	CAWGHPVRDTQYF	TGTGCCTGGGGTCACCCCGTACGGGATACGCAGTATTTT
TRBV14	NA	TRBJ2-4	many	CASSPGGFVPLEGNIQYF	TGTGCCAGCAGCCCCGGCGGGTTTGTTCCTTTAGAGGGAAACATTCAGTACTTC
TRBV5-6	TRBD1	TRBJ1-2	few	CASSLAPSGTGRGYTF	TGTGCCAGCAGCTTGGCTCCCTCCGGGACAGGGAGAGGCTACACCTTC
TRBV29-1	NA	TRBJ2-5	NA	CSVGGPTGAETQYF	TGCAGCGTCGGAGGGCCAACAGGGGCAGAGACCCAGTACTTC
TRBV30	NA	TRBJ2-3	NA	CAWSVATDTQYF	TGTGCCTGGAGTGTGGCGACAGATACGCAGTATTTT
TRBV7-9	NA	TRBJ2-5	NA	CASSRQETQYF	TGTGCCAGCAGCAGACAAGAGACCCAGTACTTC
TRBV5-6	NA	TRBJ2-5	NA	CASSLDRSGGGMTQYF	TGTGCCAGCAGCTTGGACAGGAGTGGGGGTGGAATGACCCAGTACTTC
TRBV5-4	NA	TRBJ1-1	few	CASSTQQGRNTEAFF	TGTGCCAGCAGCACCCAACAGGGACGCAACACTGAAGCTTTCTTT
TRBV9	NA	TRBJ2-5	NA	CASSPSPTSEETQYF	TGTGCCAGCAGCCCGAGCCCTACAAGTGAAGAGACCCAGTACTTC
TRBV9	TRBD1	TRBJ1-4	NA	CASSVGVGGYEKLFF	TGTGCCAGCAGCGTAGGGGTAGGGGGCTATGAAAAACTGTTTTTT
TRBV4-1	NA	TRBJ2-5	NA	CASSQVAQTQYF	TGCGCCAGCAGCCAAGTGGCACAGACCCAGTACTTC
TRBV5-1	TRBD2	TRBJ2-1	few	CASSLEPGLSYNEQFF	TGCGCCAGCAGCTTGGAACCGGGACTATCATACAATGAGCAGTTCTTC
TRBV29-1	TRBD1	TRBJ2-2	few	CSVLTHGQAHTGELFF	TGCAGCGTCCTGACCCATGGACAGGCCCACACCGGGGAGCTGTTTTTT
TRBV9	TRBD2	TRBJ2-2	NA	CASKRGGTGELFF	TGTGCCAGCAAGAGGGGAGGGACCGGGGAGCTGTTTTTT
TRBV30	NA	TRBJ1-2	few	CAWSVGDTGYGYTF	TGTGCCTGGAGTGTAGGGGACACCGGCTATGGCTACACCTTC
TRBV2	TRBD2	TRBJ2-7	once	CASGGAQVAGRSAYEQYF	TGTGCCAGCGGAGGGGCCCAGGTAGCGGGCCGTTCCGCCTACGAGCAGTACTTC
TRBV7-9	TRBD1	TRBJ2-7	NA	CASSLSGTGREQYF	TGTGCCAGCAGCTTATCCGGGACAGGGCGGGAGCAGTACTTC
TRBV2	NA	TRBJ2-1	NA	CARARDYNEQFF	TGTGCCAGAGCAAGGGATTACAATGAGCAGTTCTTC
TRBV2	NA	TRBJ2-7	few	CASSDGRPYEQYF	TGTGCCAGCAGTGATGGACGGCCCTACGAGCAGTACTTC
TRBV27	NA	TRBJ1-1	NA	CASSLLSVATEAFF	TGTGCCAGCAGTTTACTGTCGGTGGCCACTGAAGCTTTCTTT
TRBV4-1	NA	TRBJ1-2	NA	CASSQDGRGPYGYTF	TGCGCCAGCAGCCAAGATGGGCGGGGTCCCTATGGCTACACCTTC
TRBV30	NA	TRBJ2-3	NA	CAWNPRVKEDTQYF	TGTGCCTGGAACCCACGGGTAAAGGAAGATACGCAGTATTTT
TRBV29-1	NA	TRBJ2-5	NA	CSAITGNQETQYF	TGCAGCGCTATAACGGGTAACCAAGAGACCCAGTACTTC
TRBV6-6	TRBD1	TRBJ1-1	NA	CASSYAGQTNTEAFF	TGTGCCAGCAGTTACGCGGGACAGACGAACACTGAAGCTTTCTTT
TRBV4-1	NA	TRBJ2-5	once	CASSRVETETQYF	TGCGCCAGCAGCCGAGTAGAAACAGAGACCCAGTACTTC
TRBV7-2	NA	TRBJ2-7	few	CASSLGGPSYEQYF	TGTGCCAGCAGCTTAGGGGGACCGTCCTACGAGCAGTACTTC
TRBV6-5	NA	TRBJ2-7	NA	CASSPILSYEQYF	TGTGCCAGCAGTCCAATCCTTTCCTACGAGCAGTACTTC
TRBV4-2	TRBD2	TRBJ2-7	NA	CASSQDTSGRFYEQYF	TGTGCCAGCAGCCAAGATACTAGCGGGAGGTTCTACGAGCAGTACTTC
TRBV4-1	NA	TRBJ2-2	NA	CASSQGPPRGGFHTGELFF	TGCGCCAGCAGCCAAGGGCCCCCTCGAGGGGGGTTTCACACCGGGGAGCTGTTTTTT
TRBV6-1	NA	TRBJ1-5	NA	CASRPGPYQPQHF	TGTGCCAGCAGGCCGGGTCCATACCAGCCCCAGCATTTT
TRBV5-1	NA	TRBJ2-6	few	CASSHNSGANVLTF	TGCGCCAGCAGCCACAACTCTGGGGCCAACGTCCTGACTTTC